One sample yielded the 15 T cell receptor beta chains listed below, sequenced in a study of T cell changes during pregnancy in multiple sclerosis. TCRdb keeps only in-frame clones here, not all; method: immunoSEQ multiplex PCR. The sample has some 80,000 clones, 80% to 90% seen once; the top ten hold over 0.7%. The specimen comprised peripheral blood, sampled in the first trimester of pregnancy. The receptors here all came from a female donor in good health, enrolled as a control in a pregnancy study.

The rearrangement uses TRBV19 and TRBJ1-2, with D perhaps matching TRBD1 (5 bases). V gave up 5 bases and J gave up 4 bases, with 23 bases separating them. The germline gives CDR1 LNHDA, CDR2 SQIVND (reference sequence). The CDR3 loop spans 17 amino acids. The DNA for the CDR3 is TGTGCCAGTAGTCCCTCCCCCTCGGGGGACGGATTCTATGGCTACACCTTC. It translates to CASSPSPSGDGFYGYTF.

The chain employs TRBV5-1 and TRBJ2-7; TRBD2 matches at 8 bases. This CDR3 is built from 15 residues. Germline trimming cut 3 bases from V and 0 bases from J; bases unmatched to any gene: 5. CDR1 is SGHRS and CDR2 is YFSETQ in the germline V gene. CDR3 in DNA: TGCGCCAGCAGCTCGACTAGCGCCAGCTCCTACGAGCAGTACTTC. As protein: CASSSTSASSYEQYF.

This clone is a singleton in its sample. The rearrangement joins TRBV20-1 to TRBJ1-1, with 7 bases aligning to TRBD1. The CDR3 loop spans 10 amino acids. The trim removed 2 bases at V and 10 bases at J, leaving 1 base unmatched. Per the germline V gene, CDR1 is DFQATT and CDR2 is SNEGSKA (reference sequence). The CDR3 here is CSARRQGAFF. Here the CDR3 DNA reads TGCAGTGCTAGACGACAGGGAGCTTTCTTT.

The chain employs TRBV11-2 and TRBJ2-7; 12 bases fit TRBD2. This CDR3 region has 17 residues. The germline V gene encodes CDR1 SGHAT and CDR2 FQNNGV. The J segment lost 1 base and the V segment lost 5 bases, leaving 9 bases of the junction unmatched. The CDR3 DNA is TGTGCCAGCAGCACCCGCAGGACTAGCGGGGAATCCTACGAGCAGTACTTC. Translated, it gives CASSTRRTSGESYEQYF. Complete variable domain (other parts from reference TRBV11-2 and TRBJ2-7): EAGVAQSPRYKIIEKRQSVAFWCNPISGHATLYWYQQILGQGPKLLIQFQNNGVVDDSQLPKDRFSAERLKGVDSTLKIQPAKLEDSAVYLCASSTRRTSGESYEQYFGPGTRLTVT.

CDR3 loop: CATIGQGFTDTQYF. CDR3 DNA sequence: TGTGCCACCATTGGACAGGGTTTCACAGATACGCAGTATTTT. The chain couples TRBV15 to TRBJ2-3; the match to TRBD1 covers 8 bases. The V and J ends lost 7 bases and 2 bases, in that order; junction bases with no gene match: 5. Germline CDR1 and CDR2: LNHNV and YYDKDF (reference sequence). This CDR3 spans 14 amino acids. Full variable domain (missing parts from reference TRBV15 and TRBJ2-3): DAMVIQNPRYQVTQFGKPVTLSCSQTLNHNVMYWYQQKSSQAPKLLFHYYDKDFNNEADTPDNFQSRRPNTSFCFLDIRSPGLGDTAMYLCATIGQGFTDTQYFGPGTRLTVL.

The chain joins TRBV14 to TRBJ2-3, with TRBD1 matching 7 bases. With V trimmed by 0 bases and J by 6 bases, 9 bases remained unmatched. Germline CDR1 is SGHDN and CDR2 is FVKESK. The CDR3 loop spans 16 amino acids. CDR3: CASSQDLGTGEDTQYF. The CDR3 nucleotides are TGTGCCAGCAGCCAAGATCTGGGCACAGGGGAGGATACGCAGTATTTT.

This chain uses TRBV6-5 with TRBJ1-5; no definite D call. CDR1 and CDR2 (germline): MNHEY, SVGAGI. This CDR3 contains 15 residues. Trimming stripped 0 bases from V and 7 bases from J, with 13 bases between. CDR3 sequence (DNA): TGTGCCAGCAGTTACTCGATGAGGGCCCGGCAGCCCCAGCATTTT. Protein sequence: CASSYSMRARQPQHF.

This chain uses TRBV7-2 with TRBJ2-7, with D perhaps TRBD2 (5 bases). The length of the CDR3 is 14 residues. CDR1 and CDR2 from the germline V gene are SGHTA and FQGNSA. V lost 2 bases, J lost 2 bases, and 10 bases lay in between. The CDR3 nucleotides are TGTGCCAGCAGCTTAATGCCGGGGACCTACGAGCAGTACTTC. As protein: CASSLMPGTYEQYF. The full variable domain, completed using reference TRBV7-2 and TRBJ2-7, is GAGVSQSPSNKVTEKGKDVELRCDPISGHTALYWYRQSLGQGLEFLIYFQGNSAPDKSGLPSDRFSAERTGGSVSTLTIQRTQQEDSAVYLCASSLMPGTYEQYFGPGTRLTVT.

The CDR3 sequence: CASSSGEVYYGYTF. CDR3 bases: TGTGCCAGCAGTTCTGGGGAGGTTTACTATGGCTACACCTTC. The genes are TRBV28 and TRBJ1-2; D is unclear. This CDR3 contains 14 residues. V gave up 4 bases and J gave up 3 bases, with 12 bases separating them. Germline CDR1 and CDR2: MDHEN and SYDVKM.

The chain uses TRBV7-6 and TRBJ1-3, with 12 bases matching TRBD1. Trimming removed 5 bases from V and 4 bases from J; junction bases left unmatched: 6. In germline, CDR1 is SGHVS, CDR2 FNYEAQ. This CDR3 is 16 amino acids long. The CDR3 is CASSRRDRGLGNTIYF. The CDR3 DNA follows: TGTGCCAGCAGCCGCCGGGACAGGGGGCTGGGAAACACCATATATTTT.

In this sample, this clone turned up once. The V call is TRBV10-3, the J call TRBJ1-5; tentative D call: TRBD1 (5 bases). Between the trimmed V and J ends, which lost 6 bases and 4 bases, there was a span of 10 bases. This CDR3 region has 13 residues. The V gene's germline CDR1 is ENHRY and CDR2 SYGVKD. The CDR3 loop reads CAISLDRNQPQHF. CDR3 in DNA: TGTGCCATCAGCTTAGACAGAAATCAGCCCCAGCATTTT.

The chain employs TRBV6-6 and TRBJ2-1; 9 bases line up with TRBD2. The germline CDR1 and CDR2 sequences are MNHNY and SVGAGI (reference sequence). CDR3 length equals 15 residues. Trimming took 7 bases from V and 0 from J; bases not matched to a gene: 4. DNA of the CDR3: TGTGCCAGCAAAAGACTAGCGGACTCCTACAATGAGCAGTTCTTC. Its translation is CASKRLADSYNEQFF.

In its sample, this clone was seen once. The chain joins TRBV19 to TRBJ1-1, with 8 bases that match TRBD1. The CDR3 spans 16 residues. V shed 7 bases and J 1 base; nucleotides not matched to a gene: 11. The V gene's germline CDR1 is LNHDA and CDR2 SQIVND (reference sequence). The CDR3 DNA is TGTGCCAGTACCTTGGGCCGGGGACAGGCGAACACTGAAGCTTTCTTT. Translation: CASTLGRGQANTEAFF.

This chain joins TRBV7-2 and TRBJ2-5; TRBD2 matches at 9 bases. This CDR3 region has 19 residues. Germline V gene lookup returns CDR1 SGHTA and CDR2 FQGNSA. Trimming at V came to 1 base and at J to 5 bases, leaving 17 bases not matched to a gene. Here the CDR3 reads CASSLEVPGWRGGRETQYF. As DNA, the CDR3 is TGTGCCAGCAGCTTAGAAGTCCCGGGGTGGCGGGGGGGCAGGGAGACCCAGTACTTC.

On this clone itself: At one end, the junction sequence differs from germline, possibly due to a read error. Here the CDR3 DNA reads TGTGCCAGCAGCTCCCGGACGGAGCGGAACGAACAATTC. Translated, it gives CASSSRTERNEQF. This chain connects TRBV11-2 to TRBJ2-7, with D maybe TRBD2 (5 bases). This CDR3 has 13 residues. Germline lookup yields CDR1 SGHAT and CDR2 FQNNGV. Full variable domain (missing parts from reference TRBV11-2 and TRBJ2-7): EAGVAQSPRYKIIEKRQSVAFWCNPISGHATLYWYQQILGQGPKLLIQFQNNGVVDDSQLPKDRFSAERLKGVDSTLKIQPAKLEDSAVYLCASSSRTERNEQFGPGTRLTVT.